The TCR beta chain described here comes from a study of early T cells in non-severe SARS-CoV-2 infection. Germline CDR1 SGHVS, CDR2 FNYEAQ. The V and J ends lost 0 bases and 0 bases respectively, with 13 bases between them. CDR3 length: 17 amino acids. The TCR library protocol attached unique molecular identifiers to the individual cDNA molecules. Via MiXCR, TCRdb re-called the 5' RACE reads, giving one row per CDR3 protein. Among fewer than 100,000 distinct CDR3 sequences listed, roughly 9.6% were seen once. This clonotype showed up many times. The chain has TRBV7-6 and TRBJ2-3; D ambiguous. The TCR originated in an adult who was a healthcare worker with PCR-confirmed SARS-CoV-2 infection or an uninfected control (not recorded which). The sample was whole blood. The CDR3 sequence is CASSLALTSTSTDTQYF. CDR3 nucleotides: TGTGCCAGCAGCTTAGCGCTGACCTCTACTAGCACAGATACGCAGTATTTT.